Shown below are 8 T cell receptor beta chains from a single sample sequenced in a study of cytomegalovirus exposure and HLA in healthy donors. The PCR had 60 Vbeta and 13 Jbeta primers. Profiled with immunoSEQ multiplex PCR; TCRdb holds only in-frame clones, not every one. The repertoire includes over 200,000 clones, under 80% of them detected once, and 1.8% sits in the top ten. The sequenced sample consisted of PBMCs. The receptors originated from a woman aged 25 to 39 in good health and CMV-seronegative.

The rearrangement uses TRBV29-1 and TRBJ2-5; TRBD2 is a possible D gene (6 bases). Trimming pared 5 bases from V and 7 bases from J, leaving 11 bases between. Germline lookup yields CDR1 SQVTM and CDR2 ANQGSEA. The CDR3 length is 11 residues. The DNA of the CDR3 is TGCAGCGTTCTGGAGGGTCCGACCCAGTACTTC. Its protein product is CSVLEGPTQYF.

This chain uses TRBV6-1 with TRBJ2-5; TRBD2 agrees at 7 bases. Per germline, CDR1 MNHNS and CDR2 SASEGT. With V trimmed by 7 bases and J by 3 bases, 5 bases remained unmatched. The CDR3 totals 13 residues. The CDR3 is CASTSAGEETQYF. In DNA form, the CDR3 reads TGTGCCAGCACATCCGCGGGGGAAGAGACCCAGTACTTC.

The chain has TRBV5-1 and TRBJ1-1, with TRBD1 identical over 7 bases. CDR1 and CDR2 (germline): SGHRS, YFSETQ. The CDR3 length is 17 residues. V lost 1 base and J lost 0; bases outside the gene matches: 9. Written as DNA, the CDR3 is TGCGCCAGCAGCTTGCTGCAAAAGACAGGGCTGAACACTGAAGCTTTCTTT. Translated: CASSLLQKTGLNTEAFF. The full variable domain, in which reference TRBV5-1 and TRBJ1-1 provide the parts outside the CDR3, is KAGVTQTPRYLIKTRGQQVTLSCSPISGHRSVSWYQQTPGQGLQFLFEYFSETQRNKGNFPGRFSGRQFSNSRSEMNVSTLELGDSALYLCASSLLQKTGLNTEAFFGQGTRLTVV.

The rearrangement joins TRBV29-1 to TRBJ2-1, with D maybe TRBD2 (6 bases). Trimming stripped 8 bases from V and 7 bases from J, with 12 bases between. Germline CDR1 is SQVTM and CDR2 is ANQGSEA. The CDR3 runs 11 residues. CDR3 residues: CSLLGGNEQFF. CDR3 DNA sequence: TGCAGCCTCTTGGGGGGTAATGAGCAGTTCTTC.

A few counts support this clone. This chain joins TRBV4-2 and TRBJ2-3, with 13 nucleotides matching TRBD2. The germline CDR1 and CDR2 sequences are LGHNA and YNFKEQ. The CDR3 extends over 17 amino acids. Losses at the gene ends were 5 bases for V and 0 bases for J; bases not matched to a gene: 5. Written as DNA, the CDR3 is TGTGCCAGCAGCACTAGCGGGAGGGCCGAGAGCACAGATACGCAGTATTTT. Translating it yields CASSTSGRAESTDTQYF.

The V and J genes are TRBV5-4 and TRBJ1-1, with D perhaps TRBD1 (6 bases). The V gene lost 0 bases and the J gene lost 6 bases, with 18 bases spanning the gap. Germline-derived CDR1 and CDR2 are SGHNT and YYREEE (reference sequence). CDR3 length equals 16 residues. CDR3 nucleotides: TGTGCCAGCAGCTTGGGAGGGGGTGCTCGATCCCCTGAAGCTTTCTTT. Translation: CASSLGGGARSPEAFF.

This clone occurred a few times. The rearrangement uses TRBV9 and TRBJ2-7, with 12 positions matching TRBD1. CDR1 SGDLS and CDR2 YYNGEE come from the germline V gene. With 3 bases clipped from V and 3 bases from J, the junction kept 4 bases outside the gene matches. This CDR3 spans 15 amino acids. As DNA, the CDR3 is TGTGCCAGCAGCGACGGGACAGGGGGCTTCTACGAGCAGTACTTC. This gives the protein CASSDGTGGFYEQYF.

This clone was found a few times. The chain is built from TRBV4-2 and TRBJ1-1; D is uncertain. V was clipped by 5 bases and J by 4 bases, with 8 bases between them. The CDR3 loop spans 12 amino acids. From germline, CDR1 is LGHNA and CDR2 YNFKEQ. The CDR3 here is CASSLVATEAFF. Written as DNA, the CDR3 is TGTGCCAGCAGCTTGGTGGCCACTGAAGCTTTCTTT.